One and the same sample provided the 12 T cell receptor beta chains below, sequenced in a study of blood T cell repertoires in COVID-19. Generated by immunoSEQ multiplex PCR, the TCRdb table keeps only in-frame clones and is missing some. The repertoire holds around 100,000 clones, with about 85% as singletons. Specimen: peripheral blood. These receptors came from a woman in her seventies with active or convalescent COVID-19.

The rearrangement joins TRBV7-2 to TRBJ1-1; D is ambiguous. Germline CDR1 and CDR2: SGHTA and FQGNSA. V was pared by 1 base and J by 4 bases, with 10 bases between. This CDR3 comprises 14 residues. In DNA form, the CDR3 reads TGTGCCAGCAGCTTAGGAAGGGAGGCCACTGAAGCTTTCTTT. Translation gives CASSLGREATEAFF.

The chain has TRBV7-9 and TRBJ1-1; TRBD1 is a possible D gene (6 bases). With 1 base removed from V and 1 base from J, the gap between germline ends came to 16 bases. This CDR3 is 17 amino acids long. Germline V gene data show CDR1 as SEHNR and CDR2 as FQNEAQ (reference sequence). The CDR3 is CASSLGSVGQKNTEAFF. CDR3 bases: TGTGCCAGCAGCTTAGGGTCGGTGGGACAAAAGAACACTGAAGCTTTCTTT.

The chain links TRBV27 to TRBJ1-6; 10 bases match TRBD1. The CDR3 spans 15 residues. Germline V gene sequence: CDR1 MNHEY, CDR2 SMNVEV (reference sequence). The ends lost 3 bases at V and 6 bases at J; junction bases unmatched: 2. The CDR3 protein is CASSLRDRGNSPLHF. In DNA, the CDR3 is TGTGCCAGCAGTTTGCGGGACAGGGGTAATTCACCCCTCCACTTT.

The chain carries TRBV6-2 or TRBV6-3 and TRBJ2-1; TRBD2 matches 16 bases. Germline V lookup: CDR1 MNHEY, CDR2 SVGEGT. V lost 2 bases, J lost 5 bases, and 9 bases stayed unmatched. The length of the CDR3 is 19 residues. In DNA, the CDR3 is TGTGCCAGCAGTTACCCCGGGACTAGCGGGAGGGCGAGAAACAATGAGCAGTTCTTC. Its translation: CASSYPGTSGRARNNEQFF.

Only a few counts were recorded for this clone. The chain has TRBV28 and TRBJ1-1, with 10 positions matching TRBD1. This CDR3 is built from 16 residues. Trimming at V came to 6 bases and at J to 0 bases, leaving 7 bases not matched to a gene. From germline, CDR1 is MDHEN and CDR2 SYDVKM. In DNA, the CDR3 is TGTGCCAGCAGCTCACGGGACAGGGGTGTGAACACTGAAGCTTTCTTT. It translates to CASSSRDRGVNTEAFF.

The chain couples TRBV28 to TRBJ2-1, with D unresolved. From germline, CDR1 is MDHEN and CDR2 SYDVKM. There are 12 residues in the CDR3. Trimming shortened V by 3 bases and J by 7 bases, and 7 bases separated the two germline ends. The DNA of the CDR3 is TGTGCCAGCAGTTTTTCCCTAAATGAGCAGTTCTTC. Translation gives CASSFSLNEQFF.

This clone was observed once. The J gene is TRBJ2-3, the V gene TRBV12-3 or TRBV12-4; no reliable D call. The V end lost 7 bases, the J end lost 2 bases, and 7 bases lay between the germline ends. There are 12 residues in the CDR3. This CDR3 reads CASMRNTDTQYF. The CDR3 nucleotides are TGTGCCAGCATGAGAAACACAGATACGCAGTATTTT.

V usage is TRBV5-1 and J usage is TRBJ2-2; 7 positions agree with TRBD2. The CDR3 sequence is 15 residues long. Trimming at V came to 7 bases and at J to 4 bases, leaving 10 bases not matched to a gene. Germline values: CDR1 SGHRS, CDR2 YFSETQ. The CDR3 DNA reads TGCGCCAGCCGCATTCCCTCGGGGGGCACCGGGGAGCTGTTTTTT. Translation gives CASRIPSGGTGELFF.

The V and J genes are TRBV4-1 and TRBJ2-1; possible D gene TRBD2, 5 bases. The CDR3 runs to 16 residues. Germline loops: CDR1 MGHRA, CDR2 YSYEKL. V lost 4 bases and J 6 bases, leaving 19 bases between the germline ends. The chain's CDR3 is CASSRGEGGLGNEQFF. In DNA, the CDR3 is TGCGCCAGCAGCCGAGGAGAGGGCGGACTCGGCAATGAGCAGTTCTTC.

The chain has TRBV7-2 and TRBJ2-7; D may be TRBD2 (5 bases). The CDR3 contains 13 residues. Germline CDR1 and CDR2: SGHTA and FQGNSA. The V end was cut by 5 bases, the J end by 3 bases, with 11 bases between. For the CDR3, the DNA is TGTGCCAGCAGCGTACGACTACTCTACGAGCAGTACTTC. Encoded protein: CASSVRLLYEQYF. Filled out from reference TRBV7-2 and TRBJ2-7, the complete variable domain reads GAGVSQSPSNKVTEKGKDVELRCDPISGHTALYWYRQSLGQGLEFLIYFQGNSAPDKSGLPSDRFSAERTGGSVSTLTIQRTQQEDSAVYLCASSVRLLYEQYFGPGTRLTVT.

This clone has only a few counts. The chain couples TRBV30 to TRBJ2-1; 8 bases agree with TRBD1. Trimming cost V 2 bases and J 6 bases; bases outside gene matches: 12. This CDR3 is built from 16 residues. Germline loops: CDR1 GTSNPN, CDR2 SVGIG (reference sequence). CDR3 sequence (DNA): TGTGCCTGGAGTCCCCCGGACAGGGTGGTCGTCAATGAGCAGTTCTTC. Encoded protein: CAWSPPDRVVVNEQFF.

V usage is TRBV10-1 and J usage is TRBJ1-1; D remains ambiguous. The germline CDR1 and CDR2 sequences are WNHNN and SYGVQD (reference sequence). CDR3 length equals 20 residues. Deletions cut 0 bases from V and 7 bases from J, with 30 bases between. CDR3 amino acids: CASSESTLGKPIPEHCEAFF. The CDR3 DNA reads TGCGCCAGCAGTGAGTCGACTCTAGGCAAACCCATTCCTGAACACTGTGAAGCTTTCTTT.